Listed below are T cell receptor beta chains from one sample, sequenced in a study of cytomegalovirus exposure and HLA in healthy donors. Produced via immunoSEQ multiplex PCR; TCRdb's table is partial and in-frame only. The sample consists of approximately 140,000 clones, about three quarters of them appearing once. The sample comprised PBMCs. The receptor source for this set is a woman aged 55-70 years in good health and CMV-seropositive. CDR3s include the opening cysteine and the closing phenylalanine or tryptophan. A D gene is named only where the DNA matches it firmly. The listing skips clone size in some rows; elsewhere it reads once, few, many or a size class.

abundance: -
d_gene: -
v_gene: TRBV10-3
j_gene: TRBJ1-6
CDR3nt: TGTGCCATCACAGGGGCTTTCGATTCACCCCTCCACTTT
CDR3aa: CAITGAFDSPLHF

abundance: -
d_gene: TRBD2
v_gene: TRBV27
j_gene: TRBJ2-1
CDR3nt: TGTGCCAGCAGTCCTCTGGGAGGGAGCTCCTACAATGAGCAGTTCTTC
CDR3aa: CASSPLGGSSYNEQFF

abundance: -
d_gene: -
v_gene: TRBV7-3
j_gene: TRBJ1-1
CDR3nt: TGTGCCAGCAGCCCGCAGTGGGGGCTCGACACTGAAGCTTTCTTT
CDR3aa: CASSPQWGLDTEAFF

abundance: once
d_gene: -
v_gene: TRBV18
j_gene: TRBJ2-3
CDR3nt: TGTGCCAGCTCACCAGGATCGAGGTCAGATACGCAGTATTTT
CDR3aa: CASSPGSRSDTQYF

abundance: -
d_gene: -
v_gene: TRBV5-1
j_gene: TRBJ1-2
CDR3nt: TGCGCCAGCAGCGGTACAGGGTTAGATGGCTACACCTTC
CDR3aa: CASSGTGLDGYTF

abundance: -
d_gene: -
v_gene: TRBV7-9
j_gene: TRBJ1-2
CDR3nt: TGTGCCAGCATCCGGGACACCACTAACTATGGCTACACCTTC
CDR3aa: CASIRDTTNYGYTF

abundance: -
d_gene: -
v_gene: TRBV7-8
j_gene: TRBJ1-1
CDR3nt: TGTGCCAGCAGCTTAGCGGGTGCGGGGTACACTGAAGCTTTCTTT
CDR3aa: CASSLAGAGYTEAFF

abundance: -
d_gene: -
v_gene: TRBV9
j_gene: TRBJ1-6
CDR3nt: TGTGCCAGCAGCGTGAGTCAGGGTAATTCACCCCTCCACTTT
CDR3aa: CASSVSQGNSPLHF

abundance: -
d_gene: TRBD1
v_gene: TRBV7-6
j_gene: TRBJ1-1
CDR3nt: TGTGCCAGCAGCCCGCTGACAGGGGGGTACACTGAAGCTTTCTTT
CDR3aa: CASSPLTGGYTEAFF

abundance: -
d_gene: TRBD1
v_gene: TRBV4-1
j_gene: TRBJ2-3
CDR3nt: TGCGCCAGCAGCCAGACAGGGGTTTTAGGAGATACGCAGTATTTT
CDR3aa: CASSQTGVLGDTQYF

abundance: -
d_gene: TRBD1
v_gene: TRBV6-1
j_gene: TRBJ1-2
CDR3nt: TGTGCCAGCAGTTCCGACACAGGGGTTAAGGGCTACACCTTC
CDR3aa: CASSSDTGVKGYTF

abundance: -
d_gene: -
v_gene: TRBV5-5
j_gene: TRBJ2-3
CDR3nt: TGTGCCAGCAGCGGGGACATCCCTAGCACAGATACGCAGTATTTT
CDR3aa: CASSGDIPSTDTQYF

abundance: -
d_gene: -
v_gene: TRBV5-1
j_gene: TRBJ2-1
CDR3nt: TGCGCCAGCAGCCGATCAGGGCGTGATGAGCAGTTCTTC
CDR3aa: CASSRSGRDEQFF

abundance: few
d_gene: TRBD1
v_gene: TRBV2
j_gene: TRBJ2-7
CDR3nt: TGTGCCAGCCAGGGGGCGATCCCCTACGAGCAGTACTTC
CDR3aa: CASQGAIPYEQYF

abundance: -
d_gene: -
v_gene: TRBV5-4
j_gene: TRBJ1-1
CDR3nt: TGTGCCAGCAGCCCCCGGGGGGTCTCTGAAGCTTTCTTT
CDR3aa: CASSPRGVSEAFF

abundance: -
d_gene: TRBD1
v_gene: TRBV6-6
j_gene: TRBJ1-2
CDR3nt: TGTGCCAGCAGTTACGGGGGACAGTTCAGCTATGGCTACACCTTC
CDR3aa: CASSYGGQFSYGYTF

abundance: -
d_gene: -
v_gene: TRBV19
j_gene: TRBJ1-1
CDR3nt: TGTGCCAGTAGCCCCGCCGTTCTCCGAGGGAACACTGAAGCTTTCTTT
CDR3aa: CASSPAVLRGNTEAFF

abundance: -
d_gene: -
v_gene: TRBV7-2
j_gene: TRBJ2-4
CDR3nt: TGTGCCAGCAGCTTAGTCGTGACCGACCCGGGGGCCAAAAACATTCAGTACTTC
CDR3aa: CASSLVVTDPGAKNIQYF

abundance: -
d_gene: -
v_gene: TRBV27
j_gene: TRBJ1-2
CDR3nt: TGTGCCAGCAGCCTGGCGCCGGGGGTCTATGGCTACACCTTC
CDR3aa: CASSLAPGVYGYTF

abundance: -
d_gene: -
v_gene: TRBV5-6
j_gene: TRBJ1-5
CDR3nt: TGTGCCAGCAGCTTGCGATGGGGGGACGGTAGCAATCAGCCCCAGCATTTT
CDR3aa: CASSLRWGDGSNQPQHF

abundance: -
d_gene: -
v_gene: TRBV27
j_gene: TRBJ2-5
CDR3nt: TGTGCCAGCAGACAGGGAGAGACCCAGTACTTC
CDR3aa: CASRQGETQYF

abundance: -
d_gene: TRBD1
v_gene: TRBV6-6
j_gene: TRBJ2-1
CDR3nt: TGTGCCAGCAGCAAGGACAGGGAAAATGAGCAGTTCTTC
CDR3aa: CASSKDRENEQFF

abundance: few
d_gene: TRBD2
v_gene: TRBV9
j_gene: TRBJ2-3
CDR3nt: TGTGCCAGCAGCGTAGTAAGCGGGGGGGCAGATACGCAGTATTTT
CDR3aa: CASSVVSGGADTQYF

abundance: -
d_gene: TRBD1
v_gene: TRBV19
j_gene: TRBJ1-5
CDR3nt: TGTGCCAGTAGGTCGGACAGGGCCTACAATCAGCCCCAGCATTTT
CDR3aa: CASRSDRAYNQPQHF